This TCR beta chain emerged from a study of blood T cell repertoires in COVID-19. CDR1 SGHRS and CDR2 YFSETQ come from the germline V gene. CDR3 length: 16 amino acids. After removal of 0 bases from V and 14 bases from J, the junction contained 14 bases not matched to a gene. Authors' analysis steps: Estimation of nucleated cell counts was performed using reference gene primer amplification. Assay used: immunoSEQ multiplex PCR; TCRdb lists only in-frame clones, some missing. V and J calls and clone size are given by that table; D and trimming were obtained from the DNA. The repertoire holds hundreds of thousands of clones, with around 90% as singletons.

The genes are TRBV5-1 and TRBJ1-6, with TRBD1 identical over 7 bases. The receptor comes from a man aged 55 to 70 who had recovered from COVID-19. What was sequenced was PBMCs or T cells enriched from blood (not recorded which). CDR3: CASSLAPARGNGSLHF. In DNA, the CDR3 is TGCGCCAGCAGCTTGGCCCCCGCCAGGGGGAACGGATCCCTCCACTTT. The complete variable domain, with remaining parts taken from reference TRBV5-1 and TRBJ1-6, reads KAGVTQTPRYLIKTRGQQVTLSCSPISGHRSVSWYQQTPGQGLQFLFEYFSETQRNKGNFPGRFSGRQFSNSRSEMNVSTLELGDSALYLCASSLAPARGNGSLHFGNGTRLTVT.